This T cell receptor (beta chain) comes out of a study of OX40 agonist ivuxolimab in advanced cancers. Turning to the study itself: From roughly 20 to 85 years was the age range, with a mean of approximately 63 years, and around 83% were male. General observations from the study: Dose levels from 0.1 to 3.0 mg/kg saw CD4+ and CD8+ blood T cells expand clonally by week 6. Partial responders at 0.1-3.0 mg/kg had among the lowest clonal expansion.

For this clone: The antigen is undetermined.

Samples of blood were obtained at baseline, on cycle 4 day 1, and on cycle 7 day 1. The method was immunoSEQ multiplex PCR; TCRdb's version includes in-frame clones alone and lacks a portion of them. The data hold about 26,000 clones, with roughly 80% observed a single time. This receptor was obtained from an adult with an advanced solid tumor such as melanoma, head and neck, liver or kidney cancer. This specimen was CD4+ or CD8+ T cells sorted from blood, taken in a trial of the OX40 agonist ivuxolimab.

The CDR3 coding sequence is TGTGCCAGTAGCTCGACAGACTCCTACGAGCAGTACTTC. Encoded protein: CASSSTDSYEQYF. V is TRBV19 and J is TRBJ2-7; TRBD1 is a possible D gene (5 bases). The CDR3 loop spans 13 amino acids. V shed 6 bases and J shed 0 bases, with 9 bases lying between them. Germline loops: CDR1 LNHDA, CDR2 SQIVND (reference sequence).